Listed below are T cell receptor beta chains from one sample, sequenced in a study of cytomegalovirus exposure and HLA in healthy donors. Repertoires were generated with immunoSEQ multiplex PCR, while TCRdb's copy carries only in-frame clones and drops some. The sample includes about 130,000 clones, about 76% of them seen just once. Sequencing used PBMCs. All receptors derive from a woman in her sixties or seventies in good health and CMV-seropositive. Each CDR3 is given with its conserved first and last residue. D genes are given only for firm matches. Expanded clones get a size class; other rows say once, few or many, or leave the size out.

TRBV7-2,TRBJ2-5,NA,NA,CASTQGQSPGETQYF,TGTGCCAGCACCCAAGGACAGAGCCCGGGTGAGACCCAGTACTTC
TRBV19,TRBJ1-4,NA,NA,CASSLGGATNEKLFF,TGTGCCAGTAGCTTAGGGGGTGCAACTAATGAAAAACTGTTTTTT
TRBV9,TRBJ2-7,NA,TRBD2,CASSDGTSGGAEYEQYF,TGTGCCAGCAGCGACGGGACTAGCGGGGGGGCTGAGTACGAGCAGTACTTC
TRBV4-2,TRBJ2-2,NA,TRBD2,CASSQDQLAGRTGELFF,TGTGCCAGCAGCCAAGATCAACTAGCGGGAAGGACCGGGGAGCTGTTTTTT
TRBV4-3,TRBJ2-7,NA,TRBD2,CASSQDWSREGASSYEQYF,TGCGCCAGCAGCCAAGATTGGAGTAGGGAGGGCGCGAGCTCCTACGAGCAGTACTTC
TRBV29-1,TRBJ1-1,NA,NA,CSAAPIANTEAFF,TGCAGCGCAGCACCCATAGCGAACACTGAAGCTTTCTTT
TRBV5-1,TRBJ2-3,few,NA,CASSLLGRDTQYF,TGCGCCAGCAGCTTGTTAGGGAGGGATACGCAGTATTTT
TRBV27,TRBJ1-6,few,NA,CASSPTPTGRFSPLHF,TGTGCCAGCAGTCCGACCCCCACAGGGCGTTTTTCACCCCTCCACTTT
TRBV5-1,TRBJ1-5,few,NA,CASSLRGYSNQPQHF,TGCGCCAGCAGCTTGAGGGGTTATAGCAATCAGCCCCAGCATTTT
TRBV5-1,TRBJ1-2,NA,TRBD1,CASSLAPRTGPTANYGYTF,TGCGCCAGCAGCTTGGCGCCGAGGACAGGGCCCACTGCTAACTATGGCTACACCTTC
TRBV19,TRBJ1-5,NA,TRBD1,CASSSQGNSNQPQHF,TGTGCCAGTAGTTCACAGGGGAATAGCAATCAGCCCCAGCATTTT
TRBV15,TRBJ1-2,NA,TRBD1,CATGTASNYGYTF,TGTGCCACGGGGACAGCTTCTAACTATGGCTACACCTTC
TRBV4-1,TRBJ1-6,NA,TRBD1,CASSQAVQGAYNSPLHF,TGCGCCAGCAGCCAAGCGGTACAGGGGGCCTATAATTCACCCCTCCACTTT
TRBV6-5,TRBJ2-2,once,TRBD1,CASTFDRGTGELFF,TGTGCCAGCACCTTCGACAGGGGAACCGGGGAGCTGTTTTTT
TRBV18,TRBJ2-5,NA,TRBD1,CASSKGAGQETQYF,TGTGCCAGCTCGAAGGGGGCTGGCCAAGAGACCCAGTACTTC
TRBV30,TRBJ1-1,NA,TRBD1,CAWKGQGRTEAFF,TGTGCCTGGAAGGGACAGGGAAGGACTGAAGCTTTCTTT
TRBV19,TRBJ1-5,NA,NA,CASQDRPGGNQPQHF,TGTGCCAGTCAAGACAGGCCCGGGGGCAATCAGCCCCAGCATTTT
TRBV5-1,TRBJ2-5,NA,NA,CASSLRGTEGAQYF,TGCGCCAGCAGCTTGCGGGGGACGGAAGGGGCCCAGTACTTC
TRBV6-5,TRBJ1-3,NA,NA,CASRRTDSSGNTIYF,TGTGCCAGCAGGCGAACGGACAGCTCTGGAAACACCATATATTTT
TRBV2,TRBJ2-3,once,TRBD2,CAGQAGGPRTDTQYF,TGTGCCGGTCAGGCGGGAGGGCCTAGGACAGATACGCAGTATTTT
TRBV5-1,TRBJ2-1,NA,TRBD1,CASSAGQGDEQFF,TGCGCCAGCAGCGCGGGACAGGGAGATGAGCAGTTCTTC